These 21 T cell receptor beta chains originate from one sample sequenced in a study of blood T cell repertoires in COVID-19. This table comes from immunoSEQ multiplex PCR, and its TCRdb copy is limited to in-frame clones, with some not included. Of about 190,000 clones detected, roughly 81% appear once; the ten largest clones hold 4.5% to 5.5%. The sample taken for sequencing was peripheral blood. The receptor set was obtained from a woman aged 70-85 years with active or convalescent COVID-19.

The CDR3 region is CASSRFLRVTNQPQHF. The DNA for the CDR3 is TGTGCCAGTAGTCGCTTTTTGAGGGTCACGAATCAGCCCCAGCATTTT. V is TRBV19 and J is TRBJ1-5, with unresolved D. The CDR3 runs to 16 residues. Germline V CDR1 and CDR2: LNHDA, SQIVND (reference sequence). Trimming left V 5 bases short and J 4 bases short, with 18 bases between.

This CDR3 reads CASSRTTSDPYEQYF. In nucleotides, the CDR3 is TGCGCCAGCAGCAGGACGACTAGCGATCCCTACGAGCAGTACTTC. This rearrangement joins TRBV5-1 to TRBJ2-7, with 8 nucleotides matching TRBD2. CDR1 and CDR2 (germline): SGHRS, YFSETQ. The ends lost 4 bases at V and 2 bases at J; junction bases unmatched: 8. This CDR3 has 15 residues.

The chain joins TRBV23-1 to TRBJ2-7; TRBD1 matches at 8 bases. Being an ORF, TRBV23-1 has a function that is uncertain. The CDR3 totals 14 residues. The V gene end was trimmed by 6 bases and the J gene end by 4 bases; junction bases not matched to a gene: 8. The CDR3 loop is CASRDGDRLYEQYF. The DNA of the CDR3 is TGCGCCAGCAGGGACGGGGACAGGCTATACGAGCAGTACTTC.

The J gene is TRBJ2-7, the V gene TRBV3-1 (or the pseudogene TRBV3-2); no clear D. The V gene lost 8 bases and the J gene lost 1 base, with 12 bases spanning the gap. Germline CDR1 reads LGHDT; CDR2 reads YNNKEL (reference sequence). There are 13 residues in the CDR3. CDR3 sequence: CASRGASSYEQYF. The CDR3 region has the DNA TGTGCCAGCCGCGGAGCCTCTTCCTACGAGCAGTACTTC.

For the CDR3, the DNA is TGTGCCATCAGTAGCGTTAGGGAGGATGAGCAGTTCTTC. Its protein product is CAISSVREDEQFF. The J gene is TRBJ2-1, the V gene TRBV10-3; tentatively, D is TRBD2 (6 bases). Germline V lookup: CDR1 ENHRY, CDR2 SYGVKD. Between the trimmed V and J ends, which lost 5 bases and 8 bases, there was a span of 13 bases. The CDR3 consists of 13 residues.

This clone was counted once. The rearrangement uses TRBV6-6 and TRBJ2-5, with D perhaps matching TRBD2 (5 bases). This CDR3 contains 13 residues. Germline V gives CDR1 MNHNY, CDR2 SVGAGI (reference sequence). V was shortened by 6 bases and J by 7 bases, with 15 bases between the two germline ends. In DNA, the CDR3 is TGTGCCAGCAGCTACAGCGGTTCGGGGACCCAGTACTTC. This codes for CASSYSGSGTQYF.

V and J are TRBV3-1 (or the pseudogene TRBV3-2) and TRBJ2-1; 7 positions agree with TRBD2. Germline V gene data show CDR1 as LGHDT and CDR2 as YNNKEL (reference sequence). J gave up 4 bases and V 0 bases, and 6 bases lay outside the gene matches. The CDR3 sequence is 16 residues long. Written as DNA, the CDR3 is TGTGCCAGCAGCCAAGAAGTTAGCGGGCGATACAATGAGCAGTTCTTC. The encoded protein is CASSQEVSGRYNEQFF.

CDR3 amino acids: CASSVAFRGQETQYF. In DNA, the CDR3 is TGTGCCAGCAGCGTAGCTTTCAGGGGCCAAGAGACCCAGTACTTC. The chain recombines TRBV9 with TRBJ2-5; D is perhaps TRBD1 (6 bases). From germline, CDR1 is SGDLS and CDR2 YYNGEE. The CDR3 extends over 15 amino acids. V lost 0 bases, J lost 1 base, and 10 bases lay in between.

The genes are TRBV9 and TRBJ2-5, with 11 nucleotides matching TRBD2. The J segment lost 5 bases and the V segment lost 3 bases, leaving 3 bases of the junction unmatched. The CDR3 spans 14 residues. The V gene's germline CDR1 is SGDLS and CDR2 YYNGEE. The CDR3 region has the DNA TGTGCCAGCAGCGCCACTAGCGGGAGTGAGACCCAGTACTTC. It encodes CASSATSGSETQYF.

The chain carries TRBV5-1 and TRBJ1-2; 7 positions match TRBD1. V was pared by 5 bases and J by 4 bases, with 11 bases of the junction left unmatched. The CDR3 consists of 15 residues. The germline gives CDR1 SGHRS, CDR2 YFSETQ. The CDR3 loop is CASRSTGTAIYGYTF. DNA of the CDR3: TGCGCCAGCAGGTCCACCGGGACAGCTATCTATGGCTACACCTTC.

The V gene is TRBV5-1, the J gene TRBJ2-1; 7 nucleotides align to TRBD2. V was pared by 5 bases and J by 4 bases, with 9 bases of the junction left unmatched. The CDR3 is made up of 15 amino acids. Germline CDR1 reads SGHRS; CDR2 reads YFSETQ. The CDR3 coding sequence is TGCGCCAGCAGGTTAGCGGGTTCACCATACAATGAGCAGTTCTTC. Translated: CASRLAGSPYNEQFF.

The chain joins TRBV12-3 or TRBV12-4 to TRBJ2-3; 9 bases align to TRBD2. CDR3 length: 13 residues. The J segment lost 6 bases and the V segment lost 5 bases, leaving 3 bases of the junction unmatched. CDR3 sequence reads: CASSPSGIDTQYF. The CDR3 DNA is TGTGCCAGCAGTCCTAGCGGGATTGATACGCAGTATTTT.

V is TRBV6-1 and J is TRBJ2-3; 13 positions match TRBD2. This CDR3 has 16 residues. Germline V gives CDR1 MNHNS, CDR2 SASEGT. V was pared by 4 bases and J by 4 bases, with 5 bases of the junction left unmatched. For the CDR3, the DNA is TGTGCCAGCAGTGGCATGGGACTAGCGGGACCAGATACGCAGTATTTT. Protein product: CASSGMGLAGPDTQYF.

The gene calls are TRBV6-5 and TRBJ2-2; possible D gene TRBD2, 7 bases. CDR1 is MNHEY and CDR2 is SVGAGI in the germline V gene. Trimming shortened V by 2 bases and J by 5 bases, and 12 bases separated the two germline ends. The CDR3 spans 15 residues. The CDR3 sequence: CASSYGGGGTGELFF. CDR3 coding DNA: TGTGCCAGCAGTTACGGGGGAGGGGGGACCGGGGAGCTGTTTTTT.

This clone came up once. V and J are TRBV2 and TRBJ1-2; a weak D match, TRBD1 (5 bases). CDR1 is SNHLY, CDR2 FYNNEI, per germline. CDR3 length: 12 residues. V was cut by 8 bases and J by 2 bases, with 9 bases left in between. CDR3: CASHRTNYGYTF. DNA for the CDR3: TGTGCCAGCCACAGGACCAACTATGGCTACACCTTC.

The gene calls are TRBV28 and TRBJ2-1, with 9 bases that match TRBD2. Germline CDR1 is MDHEN and CDR2 is SYDVKM. V was pared by 3 bases and J by 13 bases, with 13 bases of the junction left unmatched. The CDR3 totals 15 residues. DNA of the CDR3: TGTGCCAGCAGTTTCACTGGGGGGCGGGAGGGCCATCAGTTCTTC. Translating gives CASSFTGGREGHQFF.

As DNA, the CDR3 is TGTGCCTGGAGTGTAGGAGGGGGCTTCTCGGAGACCCAGTACTTC. Translated: CAWSVGGGFSETQYF. The genes are TRBV30 and TRBJ2-5, with TRBD1 as a possible D gene (7 bases). V shed 0 bases and J shed 5 bases, with 16 bases lying between them. The CDR3 is made up of 15 amino acids. The germline V gene has CDR1 GTSNPN and CDR2 SVGIG (reference sequence).

A few counts support this clone. CDR3 in amino acids: CASRFLLGGGYNEQFF. The CDR3 DNA is TGTGCCAGCAGGTTCCTTCTAGGGGGCGGGTACAATGAGCAGTTCTTC. The genes are TRBV2 and TRBJ2-1, with 7 nucleotides matching TRBD1. The V gene's germline CDR1 is SNHLY and CDR2 FYNNEI. Germline trimming cut 6 bases from V and 4 bases from J; bases unmatched to any gene: 12. This CDR3 spans 16 amino acids.

The rearrangement uses TRBV6-5 and TRBJ2-2; no reliable D call. The CDR3 is 13 residues long. Trimming left V 5 bases short and J 5 bases short, with 9 bases between. In germline, CDR1 is MNHEY, CDR2 SVGAGI. CDR3 DNA: TGTGCCAGCAGTAGCCGAAGAACCGGGGAGCTGTTTTTT. Translation: CASSSRRTGELFF.

The V and J genes are TRBV13 and TRBJ1-1; the D gene is possibly TRBD1 (5 bases). The V gene's germline CDR1 is PRHDT and CDR2 FYEKMQ (reference sequence). Trimming took 5 bases from V and 4 from J, leaving 20 bases between them. This CDR3 comprises 16 residues. The CDR3 reads CASSRAYGASGTEAFF. CDR3 DNA sequence: TGTGCCAGCAGCCGCGCCTATGGGGCGTCTGGCACTGAAGCTTTCTTT.

This chain joins TRBV4-1 and TRBJ1-4; D uncertain. With 1 base removed from V and 7 bases from J, the gap between germline ends came to 10 bases. From germline, CDR1 is MGHRA and CDR2 YSYEKL. The CDR3 totals 14 residues. The CDR3 sequence: CASSQALSGEKLFF. In DNA form, the CDR3 reads TGCGCCAGCAGCCAAGCCTTATCAGGTGAAAAACTGTTTTTT.